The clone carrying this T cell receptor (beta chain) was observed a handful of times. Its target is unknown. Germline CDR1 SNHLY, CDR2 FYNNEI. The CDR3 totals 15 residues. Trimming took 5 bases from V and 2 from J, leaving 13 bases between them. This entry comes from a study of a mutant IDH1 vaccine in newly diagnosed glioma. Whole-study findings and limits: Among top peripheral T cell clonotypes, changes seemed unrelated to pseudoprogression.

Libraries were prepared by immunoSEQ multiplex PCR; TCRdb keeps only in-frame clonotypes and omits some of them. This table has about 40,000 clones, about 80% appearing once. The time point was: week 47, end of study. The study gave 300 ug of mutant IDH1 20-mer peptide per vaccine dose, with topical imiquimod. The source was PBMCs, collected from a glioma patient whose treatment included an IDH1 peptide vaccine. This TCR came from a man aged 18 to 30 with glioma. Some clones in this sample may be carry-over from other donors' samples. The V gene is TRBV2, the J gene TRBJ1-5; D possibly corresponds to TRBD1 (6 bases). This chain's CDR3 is CASSRDRRRNQPQHF. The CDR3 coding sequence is TGTGCCAGCAGTCGAGACAGGAGACGCAATCAGCCCCAGCATTTT.